These 20 T cell receptor beta chains were sequenced from one sample in a study of OX40 agonist ivuxolimab in advanced cancers. Measured with immunoSEQ multiplex PCR; TCRdb has only the in-frame clones, and not every one. The data hold around 94,000 clones, with about 85% observed a single time. The material sequenced was CD4+ or CD8+ T cells sorted from blood, taken in a trial of the OX40 agonist ivuxolimab. The receptor source for this set is an adult with an advanced solid tumor such as melanoma, head and neck, liver or kidney cancer.

V usage is TRBV28 and J usage is TRBJ1-1; D not resolved. Trimming removed 3 bases from V and 0 bases from J, with 5 bases in between. Per the germline V gene, CDR1 is MDHEN and CDR2 is SYDVKM. The CDR3 totals 13 residues. CDR3 DNA sequence: TGTGCCAGCAGTTTCGACATGAACACTGAAGCTTTCTTT. Encoded protein: CASSFDMNTEAFF.

This clone was observed a few times. In nucleotides, the CDR3 is TGTGCCTCCAACCTTAAGAGAACCGGGGAGCTGTTTTTT. Amino acid sequence: CASNLKRTGELFF. The rearrangement joins TRBV27 to TRBJ2-2; D remains unclear. This CDR3 has 13 residues. V was trimmed by 11 bases and J by 5 bases, leaving 15 bases between them. The germline V gene has CDR1 MNHEY and CDR2 SMNVEV (reference sequence).

This clone came up once. This rearrangement joins TRBV27 to TRBJ1-5; the match to TRBD1 covers 7 bases. J gave up 5 bases and V 5 bases, and 6 bases lay outside the gene matches. This CDR3 has 14 residues. The germline CDR1 and CDR2 sequences are MNHEY and SMNVEV (reference sequence). CDR3 in DNA: TGTGCCAGCAGTCCTAGACAGGGTTATCAGCCCCAGCATTTT. Its protein is CASSPRQGYQPQHF.

This clone was recorded only once. The rearrangement uses TRBV5-1 and TRBJ2-2; a weak D match, TRBD2 (6 bases). Looked up from germline, CDR1 is SGHRS and CDR2 is YFSETQ. V was pared by 7 bases and J by 0 bases, with 10 bases between. The CDR3 sequence is 14 residues long. CDR3 sequence reads: CASRAGTNTGELFF. The CDR3, as DNA: TGCGCCAGCCGGGCGGGAACGAACACCGGGGAGCTGTTTTTT.

The chain carries TRBV10-2 and TRBJ2-1, with a tentative D call TRBD2 (5 bases). Germline CDR1 WSHSY, CDR2 SAAADI. This CDR3 is 13 amino acids long. Trimming removed 7 bases at V and 1 base at J, with 8 bases between. CDR3 DNA sequence: TGCGCCAGCACTTCGGGATCCTACAATGAGCAGTTCTTC. It is translated as CASTSGSYNEQFF.

This clone occurred a few times. V is TRBV25-1 and J is TRBJ1-1; maybe TRBD1 (5 bases). Trimming shortened V by 3 bases and J by 4 bases, and 12 bases separated the two germline ends. CDR1 is MGHDK and CDR2 is SYGVNS in the germline V gene. The length of the CDR3 is 14 residues. CDR3 coding DNA: TGTGCCAGCAGTGATCCGGCCGGGGGCACTGAAGCTTTCTTT. Residues: CASSDPAGGTEAFF.

This sequence joins TRBV10-2 and TRBJ2-5; unclear D gene. The germline V and J ends were trimmed by 5 bases and 4 bases, with 8 bases remaining between them. Per the germline V gene, CDR1 is WSHSY and CDR2 is SAAADI. The CDR3 extends over 12 amino acids. The CDR3 sequence: CASSLVAETQYF. The CDR3 region has the DNA TGCGCCAGCAGTCTCGTTGCAGAGACCCAGTACTTC.

J is TRBJ2-7 and V is TRBV2; no clear D gene. From germline, CDR1 is SNHLY and CDR2 FYNNEI. The CDR3 extends over 12 amino acids. V shed 4 bases and J shed 3 bases, with 7 bases lying between them. The CDR3 here is CASSAEIYEQYF. For the CDR3, the DNA is TGTGCCAGCAGTGCGGAGATCTACGAGCAGTACTTC.

Here the CDR3 reads CASSLARVGEKLFF. The CDR3 nucleotides are TGTGCCAGCAGCTTAGCCCGGGTGGGTGAAAAACTGTTTTTT. The chain employs TRBV13 and TRBJ1-4; no firm D call. CDR1 is PRHDT, CDR2 FYEKMQ, per germline (reference sequence). The CDR3 runs to 14 residues. V dropped 1 base and J dropped 7 bases, with 10 bases sitting between them.

The CDR3 DNA follows: TGTGCCAGCAGCGACCAACAGGGGGCAGATATCTCTAATGAAAAACTGTTTTTT. Translation: CASSDQQGADISNEKLFF. V and J are TRBV7-2 and TRBJ1-4; 9 bases line up with TRBD1. CDR3 size: 18 residues. Germline V lookup: CDR1 SGHTA, CDR2 FQGNSA. V was clipped by 5 bases and J by 3 bases; unmatched bases: 13.

The rearrangement joins TRBV7-8 to TRBJ1-4; 11 bases are shared with TRBD1. CDR3 length: 17 amino acids. Germline trimming cut 5 bases from V and 5 bases from J; bases unmatched to any gene: 10. Germline V gene data show CDR1 as SGHVS and CDR2 as FQNEAQ. The CDR3 protein is CASSPSNGDRGNEKLFF. The CDR3 DNA reads TGTGCCAGCAGCCCCTCAAACGGGGACAGGGGGAATGAAAAACTGTTTTTT.

This rearrangement joins TRBV5-4 to TRBJ2-3, with TRBD1 identical over 8 bases. Germline-derived CDR1 and CDR2 are SGHNT and YYREEE (reference sequence). The V and J ends lost 0 bases and 4 bases, in that order; junction bases with no gene match: 7. The CDR3 has 16 residues. This CDR3 is CASSLAAGGLSDTQYF. The CDR3 DNA reads as TGTGCCAGCAGCTTGGCGGCAGGGGGCTTGTCAGATACGCAGTATTTT.

The J gene is TRBJ2-5, the V gene TRBV9; D remains ambiguous. Trimming stripped 2 bases from V and 2 bases from J, with 7 bases between. The CDR3 totals 13 residues. CDR1 is SGDLS and CDR2 is YYNGEE in the germline V gene. The CDR3 coding sequence is TGTGCCAGCAGCGTCGACACGCAAGAGACCCAGTACTTC. Translated, it gives CASSVDTQETQYF.

The rearrangement links TRBV27 to TRBJ2-1; a weak D match, TRBD2 (6 bases). Germline assignment: CDR1 MNHEY and CDR2 SMNVEV (reference sequence). This CDR3 contains 12 residues. Trimming cost V 2 bases and J 10 bases, with 9 bases left between them. CDR3 coding DNA: TGTGCCAGCAGTTTAGGCCGGGGGGAGCAGTTCTTC. Translated: CASSLGRGEQFF.

V and J are TRBV9 and TRBJ2-3, with 11 bases that match TRBD2. Losses at the gene ends were 3 bases for V and 2 bases for J; bases not matched to a gene: 11. CDR1 SGDLS and CDR2 YYNGEE come from the germline V gene. The CDR3 spans 18 residues. CDR3 DNA sequence: TGTGCCAGCAGCGAAGAAGGGGGGACTAGCGGAGACACAGATACGCAGTATTTT. Translating it yields CASSEEGGTSGDTDTQYF.

The chain has TRBV7-3 and TRBJ2-2; maybe TRBD2 (5 bases). Trimming pared 0 bases from V and 4 bases from J, leaving 18 bases between. Germline-derived CDR1 and CDR2 are SGHTA and FQGTGA. The CDR3 sequence is 18 residues long. CDR3 nucleotide sequence: TGTGCCAGCAGCTTAACGGGGTCTAGCTGGGATCCCACCGGGGAGCTGTTTTTT. As protein: CASSLTGSSWDPTGELFF.

J is TRBJ2-1 and V is TRBV20-1; D not resolved. V was clipped by 0 bases and J by 12 bases, with 9 bases between them. The CDR3 spans 11 residues. Germline V gene data show CDR1 as DFQATT and CDR2 as SNEGSKA (reference sequence). This chain's CDR3 is CSARDVERQFF. For the CDR3, the DNA is TGCAGTGCTAGAGATGTGGAACGGCAGTTCTTC.

This clone is a singleton in its sample. This chain joins TRBV6-6 and TRBJ2-5, with TRBD2 as a possible D gene (7 bases). Germline V CDR1 and CDR2: MNHNY, SVGAGI (reference sequence). This CDR3 has 14 residues. V shed 6 bases and J shed 2 bases, with 13 bases lying between them. CDR3 DNA: TGTGCCAGCAGACCACAGGGAGGGCAAGAGACCCAGTACTTC. It specifies CASRPQGGQETQYF.

The CDR3 loop reads CASSLASGSGYEQYF. The CDR3 DNA reads TGCGCCAGCAGCTTGGCTTCAGGGTCCGGCTACGAGCAGTACTTC. The V and J genes are TRBV5-1 and TRBJ2-7; TRBD1 is a possible D gene (5 bases). The germline gives CDR1 SGHRS, CDR2 YFSETQ. The CDR3 loop spans 15 amino acids. V was shortened by 0 bases and J by 3 bases, with 13 bases between the two germline ends.

CDR3 nucleotide sequence: TGCGCCAGCAGTGCACAGGTTCTCGACGAGCAGTACTTC. Residues: CASSAQVLDEQYF. V gene TRBV10-1 combines with J gene TRBJ2-7; the D gene is possibly TRBD1 (5 bases). V gave up 4 bases and J gave up 5 bases, with 12 bases separating them. Germline CDR1 WNHNN, CDR2 SYGVQD (reference sequence). This CDR3 has 13 amino acids.